What follows are 10 T cell receptor beta chains derived from one specimen sequenced in a study of cytomegalovirus exposure and HLA in healthy donors (dated by TCRdb to between 2016 and 2019). The protocol used for the library was the immunoSEQ multiplex PCR assay. The multiplex PCR relied on a mix of 60 forward primers for TCR Vbeta segments and 13 reverse primers for TCR Jbeta segments. TCRdb provides this immuneACCESS table in a form limited to in-frame rearrangements. Some clones are lacking; in checked studies, under half of them reflect an unresolved V gene, and why the rest are absent is not known. The sample table holds tens of thousands of clones. The ten largest clones add up to over 3% of the sample. The material sequenced was PBMCs. The receptors derive from a female donor in good health and CMV-seropositive.

The chain recombines TRBV6-5 with TRBJ2-7; TRBD1 is a possible D gene (6 bases). This CDR3 comprises 15 residues. CDR1 and CDR2 from the germline V gene are MNHEY and SVGAGI. Trimming took off 5 bases at V and 2 bases at J, with 16 bases between the two ends. In nucleotides, the CDR3 is TGTGCCAGCAGTGTTGCCGGGACACCGACCTACGAGCAGTACTTC. Encoded protein: CASSVAGTPTYEQYF.

The gene calls are TRBV6-1 and TRBJ1-5; 7 nucleotides align to TRBD1. There are 14 residues in the CDR3. The germline V gene encodes CDR1 MNHNS and CDR2 SASEGT. Germline trimming cut 4 bases from V and 10 bases from J; bases unmatched to any gene: 10. Here the CDR3 DNA reads TGTGCCAGCAGTGTCCGGGACAGCATTCGTCCCCAGCATTTT. Translation: CASSVRDSIRPQHF.

The chain couples TRBV29-1 to TRBJ1-5, with D hard to call. Looked up from germline, CDR1 is SQVTM and CDR2 is ANQGSEA. The CDR3 runs to 13 residues. V gave up 7 bases and J gave up 0 bases, with 10 bases separating them. The CDR3 region has the DNA TGCAGCGCCCGGGAGAATAGCAATCAGCCCCAGCATTTT. Translation gives CSARENSNQPQHF.

The CDR3 DNA reads as TGTGCCAGCAGTGCGGGACTAGGACTTGGGGAGACCCAGTACTTC. Protein product: CASSAGLGLGETQYF. The V call is TRBV2, the J call TRBJ2-5; 8 bases align to TRBD2. CDR1 and CDR2 from the germline V gene are SNHLY and FYNNEI. With 4 bases clipped from V and 5 bases from J, the junction kept 9 bases outside the gene matches. The CDR3 runs to 15 residues. Full variable domain (outside the CDR3, taken from reference TRBV2 and TRBJ2-5): EPEVTQTPSHQVTQMGQEVILRCVPISNHLYFYWYRQILGQKVEFLVSFYNNEISEKSEIFDDQFSVERPDGSNFTLKIRSTKLEDSAMYFCASSAGLGLGETQYFGPGTRLLVL.

The chain couples TRBV7-6 to TRBJ2-1, with D possibly being TRBD2 (6 bases). This CDR3 is built from 17 residues. Germline-derived CDR1 and CDR2 are SGHVS and FNYEAQ. Trimming removed 4 bases at V and 10 bases at J, with 26 bases between. The CDR3 nucleotides read TGTGCCAGCAGCTCACCGGGGAGACTCTCGTGGGAGGCAGAGCAGTTCTTC. It translates to CASSSPGRLSWEAEQFF.

This sequence joins TRBV5-1 and TRBJ2-1, with 9 bases matching TRBD2. This CDR3 comprises 15 residues. Germline lookup yields CDR1 SGHRS and CDR2 YFSETQ. The J segment lost 7 bases and the V segment lost 0 bases, leaving 5 bases of the junction unmatched. The CDR3 DNA follows: TGCGCCAGCAGCTTGGAGGTCCTAGCGGGAAATGAGCAGTTCTTC. Residues: CASSLEVLAGNEQFF.

V and J are TRBV19 and TRBJ1-2; TRBD1 is a possible D gene (6 bases). V was cut by 3 bases and J by 5 bases, with 19 bases left in between. This CDR3 contains 16 residues. Germline V gene data show CDR1 as LNHDA and CDR2 as SQIVND (reference sequence). The CDR3 nucleotides are TGTGCCAGTAGTATTGGTCCGGAGGCCAGGGGATATGGCTACACCTTC. Translation gives CASSIGPEARGYGYTF.

V is TRBV2 and J is TRBJ2-5, with D hard to call. The J call may be faulty, since TRBJ2-7 better matches the DNA end. The CDR3 totals 11 residues. Germline lookup yields CDR1 SNHLY and CDR2 FYNNEI. The CDR3 spells CASSVSYEQYF. In DNA, the CDR3 is TGTGCCAGCAGTGTCTCCTACGAGCAGTACTTC.

The rearrangement joins TRBV27 to TRBJ2-2; maybe TRBD1 (7 bases). CDR1 and CDR2 from the germline V gene are MNHEY and SMNVEV (reference sequence). Deletions cut 2 bases from V and 7 bases from J, with 14 bases between. The CDR3 consists of 15 residues. In nucleotides, the CDR3 is TGTGCCAGCAGTTTAAGGGGGGCAGGGGGCGGGGAGCTGTTTTTT. Amino acids: CASSLRGAGGGELFF.

J is TRBJ1-2 and V is TRBV19; D unresolved. V was pared by 8 bases and J by 5 bases, with 6 bases between. The CDR3 has 10 residues. The germline CDR1 and CDR2 sequences are LNHDA and SQIVND (reference sequence). CDR3 residues: CASRRYGYTF. DNA for the CDR3: TGTGCCAGTCGGCGGTATGGCTACACCTTC.